Listed here are 27 T cell receptor beta chains from one sample, sequenced in a study of cytomegalovirus exposure and HLA in healthy donors. Vbeta (60) and Jbeta (13) primers were used in the PCR. Repertoires were generated with immunoSEQ multiplex PCR, while TCRdb's copy carries only in-frame clones and drops some. The sample carries 120,000 or so clones, over 60% recorded once. The specimen was PBMCs. The receptor set was obtained from a middle-aged woman in good health and CMV-seronegative.

The rearrangement links TRBV9 to TRBJ1-2; 7 bases match TRBD1. The CDR3 consists of 16 residues. Germline values: CDR1 SGDLS, CDR2 YYNGEE. V dropped 0 bases and J dropped 2; count of bases not matched to a gene: 7. The CDR3 DNA reads TGTGCCAGCAGCGTAGCCGGGACAGCTCTGAACTATGGCTACACCTTC. Protein: CASSVAGTALNYGYTF.

This sequence joins TRBV15 and TRBJ2-5; tentative D call: TRBD2 (7 bases). Trimming cost V 6 bases and J 4 bases, with 9 bases left between them. The CDR3 is 12 residues long. CDR1 and CDR2 from the germline V gene are LNHNV and YYDKDF (reference sequence). DNA for the CDR3: TGTGCCACCAGGGGGGGGCCAGAGACCCAGTACTTC. Translating it yields CATRGGPETQYF.

This clone was seen a single time. This chain joins TRBV28 and TRBJ2-1, with TRBD2 matching 10 bases. V lost 3 bases, J lost 4 bases, and 9 bases stayed unmatched. This CDR3 has 17 residues. Per the germline V gene, CDR1 is MDHEN and CDR2 is SYDVKM. As DNA, the CDR3 is TGTGCCAGCAGTTTTCCCATTCTAGCGGGAGCTTACAATGAGCAGTTCTTC. It yields the protein CASSFPILAGAYNEQFF.

V is TRBV19 and J is TRBJ2-2; 12 bases match TRBD2. This CDR3 spans 19 amino acids. The V gene's germline CDR1 is LNHDA and CDR2 SQIVND (reference sequence). V was clipped by 10 bases and J by 4 bases; unmatched bases: 19. The CDR3 spells CATSRFMTSGSAGTGELFF. The CDR3 nucleotides are TGTGCCACCTCACGATTCATGACTAGCGGGAGTGCGGGCACCGGGGAGCTGTTTTTT.

The chain employs TRBV7-3 and TRBJ2-7, with 9 positions matching TRBD2. V lost 1 base to trimming and J lost 5 bases; unmatched junction nucleotides: 9. The germline gives CDR1 SGHTA, CDR2 FQGTGA. There are 16 residues in the CDR3. The CDR3, as DNA: TGTGCCAGCAGCTTAAATGAGGCGGGAGGGCCCGACGAGCAGTACTTC. Encoded protein: CASSLNEAGGPDEQYF. Complete variable domain (other parts from reference TRBV7-3 and TRBJ2-7): GAGVSQTPSNKVTEKGKYVELRCDPISGHTALYWYRQSLGQGPEFLIYFQGTGAADDSGLPNDRFFAVRPEGSVSTLKIQRTERGDSAVYLCASSLNEAGGPDEQYFGPGTRLTVT.

V is TRBV11-2 and J is TRBJ2-3; D gene unclear. This CDR3 region has 14 residues. CDR1 is SGHAT, CDR2 FQNNGV, per germline. The V end lost 3 bases, the J end lost 2 bases, and 9 bases lay between the germline ends. CDR3 in DNA: TGTGCCAGCAGCTTGTACTACCACACAGATACGCAGTATTTT. It encodes CASSLYYHTDTQYF.

The chain carries TRBV6-4 and TRBJ2-1, with 8 positions matching TRBD2. V was pared by 4 bases and J by 6 bases, with 14 bases of the junction left unmatched. Per the germline V gene, CDR1 is MRHNA and CDR2 is SNTAGT. The CDR3 covers 17 residues. CDR3 sequence (DNA): TGTGCCAGCAGTGTCAGTCCCAGCGGGGGTACTACCAATGAGCAGTTCTTC. Translating it yields CASSVSPSGGTTNEQFF.

The V gene is TRBV7-9, the J gene TRBJ2-7; 8 positions match TRBD2. CDR1 and CDR2 (germline): SEHNR, FQNEAQ (reference sequence). The CDR3 contains 15 residues. V gave up 1 base and J gave up 5 bases; unmatched junction bases: 7. The CDR3 region is CASSLDSGSFHEQYF. The CDR3 DNA sequence: TGTGCCAGCAGCTTAGACAGCGGGAGCTTCCACGAGCAGTACTTC.

The rearrangement links TRBV7-2 to TRBJ1-1; D remains unclear. V was clipped by 7 bases and J by 7 bases, with 19 bases between them. Germline assignment: CDR1 SGHTA and CDR2 FQGNSA. The CDR3 length is 14 residues. The CDR3 reads CASTPGVGLGEAFF. CDR3 DNA: TGTGCCAGCACGCCCGGGGTAGGGCTAGGTGAAGCTTTCTTT. Complete variable domain (other parts from reference TRBV7-2 and TRBJ1-1): GAGVSQSPSNKVTEKGKDVELRCDPISGHTALYWYRQSLGQGLEFLIYFQGNSAPDKSGLPSDRFSAERTGGSVSTLTIQRTQQEDSAVYLCASTPGVGLGEAFFGQGTRLTVV.

The rearrangement links TRBV5-1 to TRBJ2-5; D unclear. The DNA end is a closer match to TRBJ2-7, so the J assignment may be wrong. The CDR3 extends over 11 amino acids. Germline loops: CDR1 SGHRS, CDR2 YFSETQ. The CDR3 reads CASRENYEQYF. Written as DNA, the CDR3 is TGCGCCAGCAGGGAAAACTACGAGCAGTACTTC.

V gene TRBV2 combines with J gene TRBJ2-7; TRBD2 matches at 13 bases. CDR1 and CDR2 from the germline V gene are SNHLY and FYNNEI. The V gene end was trimmed by 8 bases and the J gene end by 0 bases; junction bases not matched to a gene: 1. The CDR3 covers 14 residues. CDR3 nucleotide sequence: TGTGCCAGCCGACTAGCGGGGGGCTCCTACGAGCAGTACTTC. It encodes CASRLAGGSYEQYF. Full variable domain (outside the CDR3, taken from reference TRBV2 and TRBJ2-7): EPEVTQTPSHQVTQMGQEVILRCVPISNHLYFYWYRQILGQKVEFLVSFYNNEISEKSEIFDDQFSVERPDGSNFTLKIRSTKLEDSAMYFCASRLAGGSYEQYFGPGTRLTVT.

The CDR3 is CASSPGGETQYF. CDR3 nucleotide sequence: TGCGCCAGCAGCCCAGGGGGAGAGACCCAGTACTTC. The V gene is TRBV4-1, the J gene TRBJ2-5; 7 bases are a match to TRBD1. Looked up from germline, CDR1 is MGHRA and CDR2 is YSYEKL. This CDR3 has 12 residues. Unmatched junction bases numbered 0, after V lost 4 bases and J lost 4 bases.

This sequence joins TRBV2 and TRBJ1-2, with a possible D match to TRBD1 (5 bases). Germline CDR1 is SNHLY and CDR2 is FYNNEI. V lost 10 bases and J 14 bases, leaving 11 bases between the germline ends. This CDR3 region has 8 residues. The CDR3 here is CATGVGTF. CDR3 DNA: TGTGCCACGGGGGTGGGAACCTTC.

This clone was seen a few times. This chain links TRBV4-1 with TRBJ2-3, with a weak D call TRBD1 (5 bases). The V end lost 1 base, the J end lost 2 bases, and 13 bases lay between the germline ends. The CDR3 totals 16 residues. Germline CDR1 and CDR2: MGHRA and YSYEKL. The CDR3 reads CASSQAFREDTDTQYF. For the CDR3, the DNA is TGCGCCAGCAGCCAAGCCTTCAGGGAAGACACAGATACGCAGTATTTT.

The rearrangement links TRBV5-6 to TRBJ2-5; 11 positions agree with TRBD2. The J segment lost 2 bases and the V segment lost 1 base, leaving 4 bases of the junction unmatched. In germline, CDR1 is SGHDT, CDR2 YYEEEE. CDR3 length: 16 residues. CDR3 residues: CASSLLSSGRQETQYF. CDR3 coding DNA: TGTGCCAGCAGCTTGTTGTCTAGCGGGAGGCAAGAGACCCAGTACTTC.

The chain combines TRBV10-2 with TRBJ1-6, with 11 bases identical to TRBD1. CDR1 is WSHSY and CDR2 is SAAADI in the germline V gene. The CDR3 length is 15 residues. V was clipped by 7 bases and J by 9 bases; unmatched bases: 8. Here the CDR3 reads CASTRGQGARSPLHF. CDR3 bases: TGCGCCAGCACCAGAGGACAGGGGGCGCGTTCACCCCTCCACTTT.

The V and J genes are TRBV6-5 and TRBJ2-3, with a tentative D call TRBD2 (5 bases). V lost 7 bases and J 2 bases, leaving 13 bases between the germline ends. Germline V gene lookup returns CDR1 MNHEY and CDR2 SVGAGI. This CDR3 has 14 amino acids. CDR3 protein: CASTPPGSTDTQYF. Here the CDR3 DNA reads TGTGCCAGCACCCCCCCGGGGTCCACAGATACGCAGTATTTT.

The chain couples TRBV5-8 to TRBJ2-7; 10 bases are shared with TRBD2. CDR1 and CDR2 from the germline V gene are SGHTS and YDEGEE. The ends lost 4 bases at V and 5 bases at J; junction bases unmatched: 9. This CDR3 is 15 amino acids long. This chain's CDR3 is CASSPGTSDRNEQYF. The CDR3 DNA reads TGTGCCAGCAGCCCCGGGACTAGCGATCGTAACGAGCAGTACTTC.

This chain connects TRBV15 to TRBJ1-2; 7 bases are shared with TRBD1. In germline, CDR1 is LNHNV, CDR2 YYDKDF (reference sequence). The CDR3 sequence is 16 residues long. J was trimmed by 3 bases and V by 1 base; bases with no gene match: 8. The CDR3 here is CATSRARTGRDYGYTF. The DNA for the CDR3 is TGTGCCACCAGCAGAGCCCGGACAGGTCGGGACTATGGCTACACCTTC.

This chain links TRBV15 with TRBJ2-2; 8 nucleotides agree with TRBD2. CDR1 and CDR2 from the germline V gene are LNHNV and YYDKDF (reference sequence). The CDR3 contains 15 residues. Trimming removed 5 bases from V and 6 bases from J; junction bases left unmatched: 8. The CDR3 here is CATSPGAGVPGELFF. The CDR3 region has the DNA TGTGCCACCAGCCCGGGAGCGGGAGTTCCCGGGGAGCTGTTTTTT.

The J gene is TRBJ2-3, the V gene TRBV7-9; TRBD2 aligns across 7 bases. With 8 bases clipped from V and 0 bases from J, the junction kept 5 bases outside the gene matches. There are 14 residues in the CDR3. The germline gives CDR1 SEHNR, CDR2 FQNEAQ (reference sequence). CDR3 coding DNA: TGTGCCAGCGGCCTAGCGGAGAGCACAGATACGCAGTATTTT. Amino acid sequence: CASGLAESTDTQYF.

V usage is TRBV5-4 and J usage is TRBJ1-6; 9 positions match TRBD1. With 6 bases clipped from V and 9 bases from J, the junction kept 7 bases outside the gene matches. Per the germline V gene, CDR1 is SGHNT and CDR2 is YYREEE (reference sequence). The CDR3 covers 14 residues. The CDR3: CASKDRGWLSPLHF. CDR3 coding DNA: TGTGCCAGCAAGGACAGGGGCTGGCTTTCACCCCTCCACTTT.

This chain uses TRBV6-6 with TRBJ2-3; 8 bases map to TRBD2. V lost 4 bases to trimming and J lost 11 bases; unmatched junction nucleotides: 2. Per the germline V gene, CDR1 is MNHNY and CDR2 is SVGAGI (reference sequence). The CDR3 consists of 11 residues. Written as DNA, the CDR3 is TGTGCCAGCAGTTTAGCGGGAATGCAGTATTTT. As protein: CASSLAGMQYF.

The chain couples TRBV13 to TRBJ2-7, with TRBD1 identical over 8 bases. The CDR3 is 14 residues long. CDR1 and CDR2 (germline): PRHDT, FYEKMQ (reference sequence). J lost 3 bases, V lost 4 bases, and 5 bases had no gene match. CDR3 DNA: TGTGCCAGCAGCTCAGACAGGGGTAACTACGAGCAGTACTTC. It is translated as CASSSDRGNYEQYF.

This chain joins TRBV28 and TRBJ1-5; 9 bases line up with TRBD1. Germline V CDR1 and CDR2: MDHEN, SYDVKM. With V trimmed by 8 bases and J by 2 bases, 7 bases remained unmatched. CDR3 length: 15 residues. The CDR3 nucleotides are TGTGCCAGCGCCACAGGGGGCGGAGGCAATCAGCCCCAGCATTTT. Its protein is CASATGGGGNQPQHF.

The rearrangement links TRBV2 to TRBJ2-3, with 10 nucleotides matching TRBD1. The CDR3 contains 14 residues. Trimming removed 7 bases from V and 1 base from J; junction bases left unmatched: 2. From germline, CDR1 is SNHLY and CDR2 FYNNEI. CDR3 amino acids: CASTGTGGTDTQYF. In DNA form, the CDR3 reads TGTGCCAGCACCGGGACAGGGGGCACAGATACGCAGTATTTT.

This clone was picked up a small number of times. This sequence joins TRBV4-2 and TRBJ1-1, with D uncertain. Germline CDR1 is LGHNA and CDR2 is YNFKEQ. CDR3 length equals 14 residues. V gave up 1 base and J gave up 5 bases, with 11 bases separating them. CDR3 loop: CASSQVRGGTEAFF. As DNA, the CDR3 is TGTGCCAGCAGCCAAGTACGGGGTGGGACTGAAGCTTTCTTT.